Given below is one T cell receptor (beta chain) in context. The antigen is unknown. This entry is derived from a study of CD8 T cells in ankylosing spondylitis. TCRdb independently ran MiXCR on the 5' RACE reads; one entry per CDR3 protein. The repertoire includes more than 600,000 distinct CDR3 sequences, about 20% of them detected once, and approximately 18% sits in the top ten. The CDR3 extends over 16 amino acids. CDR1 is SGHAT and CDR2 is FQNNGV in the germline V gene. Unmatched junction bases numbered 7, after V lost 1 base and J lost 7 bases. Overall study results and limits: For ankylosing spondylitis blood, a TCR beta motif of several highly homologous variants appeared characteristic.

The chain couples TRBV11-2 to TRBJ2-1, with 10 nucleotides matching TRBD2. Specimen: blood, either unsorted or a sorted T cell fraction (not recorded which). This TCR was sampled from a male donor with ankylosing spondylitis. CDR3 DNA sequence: TGTGCCAGCAGCTTAGGGGGACTAGCGAGGAGTAATGAGCAGTTCTTC. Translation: CASSLGGLARSNEQFF.